This T cell receptor (beta chain) is from a study of CD8 T cells in ankylosing spondylitis. CDR3 length: 12 amino acids. Trimming removed 0 bases from V and 5 bases from J, with 4 bases in between. Germline V gives CDR1 LGHDT, CDR2 YNNKEL (reference sequence). This clonotype was found many times. Antigen unknown. Whole-study findings and limits: About 8 highly homologous variants made up a TCR beta motif that seemed to typify ankylosing spondylitis blood.

TCRdb processed the 5' RACE reads anew with MiXCR; each CDR3 protein has one entry. The repertoire has 300,000 to 400,000 distinct CDR3 sequences, about a fifth of them found once; the top ten carry about a sixth. The V call is TRBV3-1, the J call TRBJ2-5, with D hard to call. Sequenced sample: blood, either unsorted or a sorted T cell fraction (not recorded which). The sequence was collected from a male donor with ankylosing spondylitis. CDR3 region: CASSQERETQYF. CDR3 nucleotide sequence: TGTGCCAGCAGCCAAGAAAGGGAGACCCAGTACTTC.